The present T cell receptor (beta chain) was sequenced within a study of patients and donors after allogeneic stem cell transplantation. The CDR3 covers 13 residues. Germline V lookup: CDR1 LNHNV, CDR2 YYDKDF (reference sequence). With 4 bases removed from V and 1 base from J, the gap between germline ends came to 7 bases. This clonotype was observed a handful of times. Each CDR3 protein gets one entry after TCRdb re-called the RT-PCR reads with MiXCR. The sample records about a million distinct CDR3 sequences, approximately 18% being singletons. Sequencing was done on a sample of blood, either unsorted or a sorted T cell fraction (not recorded which). V usage is TRBV15 and J usage is TRBJ1-1; the D is unclear. The TCR originated in a human donor who was either an allogeneic HSCT recipient or a stem cell or donor lymphocyte infusion donor (not recorded which). It is not recorded whose cells these are; they may come from a transplant donor. CDR3 nucleotide sequence: TGTGCCACCAGCACCGAAGAGAACACTGAAGCTTTCTTT. Its protein product is CATSTEENTEAFF.